The present T cell receptor (beta chain) was sequenced within a study of vaccination effects on CD4 cells after COVID-19. Study-wide results and caveats: Only a few convalescent patients and no early post-infection timepoints featured in the study.

Details on this clone: Antigen unknown.

Germline V CDR1 and CDR2: MGHRA, YSYEKL. The CDR3 is 18 amino acids. J was trimmed by 1 base and V by 0 bases; bases with no gene match: 6. Sequencing used immunoSEQ multiplex PCR; TCRdb keeps in-frame clones, though not all of them. The sample includes around 30,000 clones, 55% to 85% seen only once; the top ten take 9% to 10%. Sequencing in the ViraFEST assay came after antigen-specific CD4+ T cells had been expanded with viral peptide pools, which were used to stimulate PBMC. The culture ran for 10 days, and then CD4+ T cells were isolated. Each participant was given two doses of one vaccine (BNT162b2 or mRNA-1273).

This specimen was CD4+ T cells from PBMCs cultured with HCoV-NL63 spike peptides, taken after COVID-19 vaccination. The origin of this receptor is a human donor who received a COVID-19 vaccine. The chain employs TRBV4-1 and TRBJ2-5; 12 bases are a match to TRBD2. CDR3 loop: CASSQDLGLAGLQETQYF. The DNA for the CDR3 is TGCGCCAGCAGCCAAGATTTGGGACTAGCGGGCCTCCAAGAGACCCAGTACTTC.